The clone carrying this TCR beta chain has more than one count but fewer than ten. This specimen comes from a study of T cells in Graves' hyperthyroidism and ophthalmopathy. This CDR3 spans 19 amino acids. J was trimmed by 0 bases and V by 5 bases; bases with no gene match: 11. Looked up from germline, CDR1 is LNHDA and CDR2 is SQIVND (reference sequence). It was RNA transcripts that yielded the amplified TCR beta CDR3 regions. The HTBI primer set was used in a first-round RT-PCR of the TCR CDR3. TCRdb reanalysed the multiplex PCR reads using MiXCR and keeps one entry per CDR3 protein. The table has around 540,000 distinct CDR3 sequences, about 16% seen once.

The TCR comes from a woman in her twenties or thirties with Graves' ophthalmopathy. The chain carries TRBV19 and TRBJ2-1; 12 bases match TRBD2. Sequencing was carried out using blood. CDR3 DNA sequence: TGTGCCAGTAGTCGAGGACTAGCGGGACGGCTTAGCTCCTACAATGAGCAGTTCTTC. Encoded protein: CASSRGLAGRLSSYNEQFF.